The entry that follows covers one T cell receptor beta chain sequence. No antigen is known for it. Deletions cut 4 bases from V and 2 bases from J, with 12 bases between. The CDR3 loop spans 14 amino acids. Looked up from germline, CDR1 is LGHNA and CDR2 is YNFKEQ. The sample comes from a study of graft-versus-host responses after intestinal transplantation. Study outcomes and limitations: An association linked early post-transplant HvG declines with peak circulating GvH clone levels. Where graft-donor T cell macrochimerism was present, patients had high graft-versus-host to host-versus-graft clonal ratios in allografts.

The protocol was immunoSEQ multiplex PCR, while the TCRdb copy is restricted to in-frame clones and leaves out a portion. The data hold tens of thousands of clones, with 90% observed a single time. The sequencing here drew on unstimulated CD8+ T cells sorted from spleen or lymph node cells, taken before intestinal transplant. J is TRBJ2-7 and V is TRBV4-2; D is possibly TRBD2 (5 bases). The source of this sequence is a human donor who received an intestinal transplant. Here the CDR3 DNA reads TGTGCCAGCAGCCCCGAGGGAAATACCTACGAGCAGTACTTC. Translated: CASSPEGNTYEQYF.